This TCR beta chain was captured in a study of cytomegalovirus exposure and HLA in healthy donors. PCR amplification relied on 60 Vbeta primers (plus 13 Jbeta primers). Only in-frame clones appear in the TCRdb table, and some are missing; sequencing was by immunoSEQ multiplex PCR. This sample's table reports some 76,000 clones. Study-level findings and limits: Exclusion as indistinguishable affected some V segments, including TRBV6-2 and TRBV6-3. 16,951 TCR beta sequences were associated with HLA alleles at 0.05 false discovery rate in a later analysis.

Comments on this clone: Its matching antigen is unknown.

CDR1 and CDR2 from the germline V gene are MDHEN and SYDVKM. Unmatched junction bases numbered 7, after V lost 5 bases and J lost 7 bases. The CDR3 has 16 amino acids. The origin of this receptor is a female donor in good health and CMV-seropositive. Sequencing was performed on PBMCs. V and J are TRBV28 and TRBJ2-3, with 15 nucleotides matching TRBD2. CDR3 sequence: CASSPYGTSGGNTQYF. The CDR3 nucleotides read TGTGCCAGCAGTCCTTATGGGACTAGCGGGGGGAATACGCAGTATTTT.